A single T cell receptor (beta chain) is shown here with its context. Antigen specificity is unknown. This entry comes from a study of OX40 agonist ivuxolimab in advanced cancers. Some clones are missing from TCRdb's copy, which holds only in-frame ones; the method was immunoSEQ multiplex PCR. The sample has about 83,000 clones; 70% to 90% are singletons. Study-wide results and caveats: Partly responding patients at 0.1-3.0 mg/kg showed some of the smallest clonal expansion.

There are 13 residues in the CDR3. Germline V gene sequence: CDR1 SGHTA, CDR2 FQGNSA. After removal of 5 bases from V and 7 bases from J, the junction contained 4 bases not matched to a gene. The TCR was taken from an adult with an advanced solid tumor such as melanoma, head and neck, liver or kidney cancer. Sequencing used CD4+ or CD8+ T cells sorted from blood, obtained in a trial of the OX40 agonist ivuxolimab. The chain combines TRBV7-2 with TRBJ1-4; 7 nucleotides match TRBD1. The CDR3 coding sequence is TGTGCCAGCAGCGCAGGGGGACCTGAAAAACTGTTTTTT. Translation gives CASSAGGPEKLFF.